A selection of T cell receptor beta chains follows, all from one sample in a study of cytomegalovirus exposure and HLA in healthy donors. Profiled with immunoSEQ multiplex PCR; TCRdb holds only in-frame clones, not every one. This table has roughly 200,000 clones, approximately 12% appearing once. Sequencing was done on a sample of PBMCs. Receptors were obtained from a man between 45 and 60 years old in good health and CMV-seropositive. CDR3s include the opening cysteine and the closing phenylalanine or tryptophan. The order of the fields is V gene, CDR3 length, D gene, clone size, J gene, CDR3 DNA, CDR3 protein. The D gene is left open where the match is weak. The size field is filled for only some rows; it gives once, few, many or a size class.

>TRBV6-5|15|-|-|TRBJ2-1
TGTGCCAGCAGTTACGGAACAGGCCGAAGGGATGAGCAGTTCTTC
CASSYGTGRRDEQFF
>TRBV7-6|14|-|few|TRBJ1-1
TGTGCCAGCAGCTTAGCGGCAGGGCAAACTGAAGCTTTCTTT
CASSLAAGQTEAFF
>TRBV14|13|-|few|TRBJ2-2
TGTGCCAGCAGCCAAGCAGGGCCGGGGGAGCTGTTTTTT
CASSQAGPGELFF
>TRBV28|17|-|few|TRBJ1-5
TGTGCCAGCAGTTTATGGAGGGGCGGGGGGTACAATCAGCCCCAGCATTTT
CASSLWRGGGYNQPQHF
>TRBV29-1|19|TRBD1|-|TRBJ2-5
TGCAGCGTTGATCAGGGGACAGGGGGACTGGGGAAGTACCAAGAGACCCAGTACTTC
CSVDQGTGGLGKYQETQYF
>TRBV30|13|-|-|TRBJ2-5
TGTGCCTGGAGTGCCGGGGTGCAGGAGACCCAGTACTTC
CAWSAGVQETQYF
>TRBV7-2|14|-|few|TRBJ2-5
TGTGCCAGCAGCTTACTTATAACCGGAGAGACCCAGTACTTC
CASSLLITGETQYF
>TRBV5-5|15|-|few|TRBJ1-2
TGTGCCAGCAGCTTTTCTGGAGGTGAAGGATATGGCTACACCTTC
CASSFSGGEGYGYTF
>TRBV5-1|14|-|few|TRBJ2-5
TGCGCCAGCAGCTTGGGGGTTCTAGAGGAGACCCAGTACTTC
CASSLGVLEETQYF
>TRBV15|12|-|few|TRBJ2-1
TGTGCCACCAGCACCAATAGGGGCGAGCAGTTCTTC
CATSTNRGEQFF
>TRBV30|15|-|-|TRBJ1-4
TGTGCCTGGAGTCACCCCTACGGGGGGGAGGAAAAACTGTTTTTT
CAWSHPYGGEEKLFF
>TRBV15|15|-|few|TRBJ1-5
TGTGCCACCAGCAGAGAGGGGGCCAGCAATCAGCCCCAGCATTTT
CATSREGASNQPQHF
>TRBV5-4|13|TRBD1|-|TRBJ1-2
TGTGCCAGCAGCGTGGACAGGGCCTATGGCTACACCTTC
CASSVDRAYGYTF
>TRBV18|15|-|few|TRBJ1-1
TGTGCCAGCTTTTCCGGGGGGCAACTGAACACTGAAGCTTTCTTT
CASFSGGQLNTEAFF
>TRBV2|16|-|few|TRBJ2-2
TGTGCCAGCAGCCCAACGGGACTCCTGAACACCGGGGAGCTGTTTTTT
CASSPTGLLNTGELFF
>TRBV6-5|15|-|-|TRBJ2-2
TGTGCCACCATCACGAGGCAGGGGAACACCGGGGAGCTGTTTTTT
CATITRQGNTGELFF
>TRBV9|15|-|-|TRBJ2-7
TGTGCCAGCAGCGTAGGCGTGGGGGGTATGTACGAGCAGTACTTC
CASSVGVGGMYEQYF
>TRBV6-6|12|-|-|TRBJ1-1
TGTGCCAGCAGCTCAGGGCAAACTGAAGCTTTCTTT
CASSSGQTEAFF
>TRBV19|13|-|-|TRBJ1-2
TGTGCCAGTAGCCCACAGCTTAACTATGGCTACACCTTC
CASSPQLNYGYTF
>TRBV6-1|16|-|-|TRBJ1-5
TGTGCCAGCAGTGAAGTCCCAGGTTATAGCAATCAGCCCCAGCATTTT
CASSEVPGYSNQPQHF
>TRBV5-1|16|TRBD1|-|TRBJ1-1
TGCGCCAGCAGCTCTGGGACAGGGGGGCTGAACACTGAAGCTTTCTTT
CASSSGTGGLNTEAFF
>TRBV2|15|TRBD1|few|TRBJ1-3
TGTGCCAGCAGCCAAACAGGGGGCTCTGGAAACACCATATATTTT
CASSQTGGSGNTIYF
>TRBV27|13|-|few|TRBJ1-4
TGTGCCAGCAGCCTCCGGCAGGGGGAAAAACTGTTTTTT
CASSLRQGEKLFF
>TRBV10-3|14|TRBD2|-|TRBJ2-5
TGTGCCATCAGTGAGGTTACTAGCGGAGGCCGACAGTACTTC
CAISEVTSGGRQYF
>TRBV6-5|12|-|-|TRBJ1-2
TGTGCCAGCAGGCCTACAGGCCGTGGCTACACCTTC
CASRPTGRGYTF
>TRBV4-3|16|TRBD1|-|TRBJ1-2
TGCGCCAGCAGCCAAATCCGACAGGGGATCAGCTATGGCTACACCTTC
CASSQIRQGISYGYTF
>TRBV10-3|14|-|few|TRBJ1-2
TGTGCCATCAGTGCGGTAACAGGAAACTATGGCTACACCTTC
CAISAVTGNYGYTF
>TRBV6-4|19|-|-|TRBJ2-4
TGTGCCAGCAGTGACTCGCGGCAGGGAACGTTTGGGACCAAAAACATTCAGTACTTC
CASSDSRQGTFGTKNIQYF
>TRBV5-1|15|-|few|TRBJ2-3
TGCGCCAGCAGCGTGGGCGGGGCTCCTACAGATACGCAGTATTTT
CASSVGGAPTDTQYF
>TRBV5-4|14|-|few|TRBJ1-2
TGTGCCAGCAGCGTCTCCGGGACTGTTTATGGCTACACCTTC
CASSVSGTVYGYTF
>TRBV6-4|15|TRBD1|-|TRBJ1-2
TGTGCCAGCAGGCGTCCCGGGACAGGGGAACTCGGCTACACCTTC
CASRRPGTGELGYTF
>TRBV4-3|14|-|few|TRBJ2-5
TGCGCCAGCAGCCCCCAATTACAGGGAGAGACCCGGTACTTC
CASSPQLQGETRYF
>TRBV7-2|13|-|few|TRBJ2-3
TGTGCCAGCAGCTTACGGGTGACTGCAAGTCCGTATTTT
CASSLRVTASPYF
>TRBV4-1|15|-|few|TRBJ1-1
TGCGCCAGCAGCCAAGTACAGGGTAGTGGCACTGAAGCTTTCTTT
CASSQVQGSGTEAFF
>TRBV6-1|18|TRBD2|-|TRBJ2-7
TGTGCCAGCAGTGAGGGACTAGCGGGGGATCAACTCTCCTACGAGCAGTACTTC
CASSEGLAGDQLSYEQYF
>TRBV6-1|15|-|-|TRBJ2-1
TGTGCCAGCAGGCCTCGGGGGGCCTTCACGAGTGAGCAGTTCTTC
CASRPRGAFTSEQFF
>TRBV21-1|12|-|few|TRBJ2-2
TGTGCCCCGGGACAGGGAGATCGGGAGCTGTTTTTT
CAPGQGDRELFF
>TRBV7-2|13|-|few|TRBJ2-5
TGTGCCAGCAGCTGGGGACACGGAGAGACCCAGTACTTC
CASSWGHGETQYF